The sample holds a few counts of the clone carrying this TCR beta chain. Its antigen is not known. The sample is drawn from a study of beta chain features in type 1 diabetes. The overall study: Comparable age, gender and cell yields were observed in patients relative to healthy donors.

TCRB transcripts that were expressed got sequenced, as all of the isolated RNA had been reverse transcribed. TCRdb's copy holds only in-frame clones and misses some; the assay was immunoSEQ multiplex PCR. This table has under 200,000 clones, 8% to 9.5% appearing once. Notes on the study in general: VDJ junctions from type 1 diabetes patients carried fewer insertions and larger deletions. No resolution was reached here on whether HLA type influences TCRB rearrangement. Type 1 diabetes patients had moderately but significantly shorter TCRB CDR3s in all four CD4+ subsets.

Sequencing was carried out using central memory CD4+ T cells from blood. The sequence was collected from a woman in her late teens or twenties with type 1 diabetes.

CDR3 in amino acids: CASSLGTGTSNYGYTF. DNA of the CDR3: TGTGCCAGCAGCCTAGGGACAGGGACGTCTAACTATGGCTACACCTTC. The chain recombines TRBV11-2 with TRBJ1-2, with 9 bases lining up with TRBD1. The CDR3 spans 16 residues. The V gene end was trimmed by 5 bases and the J gene end by 0 bases; junction bases not matched to a gene: 7. The germline CDR1 and CDR2 sequences are SGHAT and FQNNGV.